The entry below gives a single TCR beta chain sequence along with its context. This specimen belongs to a study of cytomegalovirus exposure and HLA in healthy donors. PCR was performed using 60 Vbeta and 13 Jbeta primers. Repertoires were generated with immunoSEQ multiplex PCR, while TCRdb's copy carries only in-frame clones and drops some. The table shows some 140,000 clones, with 70% to 80% occurring only once. V lost 4 bases, J lost 3 bases, and 6 bases stayed unmatched. There are 15 residues in the CDR3. Germline-derived CDR1 and CDR2 are MNHEY and SVGAGI. This clonotype was obtained from a man aged 25 to 40 in good health and CMV-seronegative. The chain couples TRBV6-5 to TRBJ2-7; TRBD1 aligns across 10 bases. The material sequenced was PBMCs. CDR3 loop: CASSSPGQGIYEQYF. In DNA form, the CDR3 reads TGTGCCAGCAGTTCGCCGGGACAGGGGATCTACGAGCAGTACTTC.